This T cell receptor (beta chain) was documented in a study of blood T cell repertoires in COVID-19. Only in-frame clones appear in the TCRdb table, and some are missing; sequencing was by immunoSEQ multiplex PCR. Seen here are about 48,000 clones, 85% to 90% observed once, and the top ten hold 2.6%. The germline V gene encodes CDR1 SGHRS and CDR2 YFSETQ. The CDR3 spans 16 residues. With 0 bases clipped from V and 1 base from J, the junction kept 4 bases outside the gene matches. The TCR was taken from a woman aged 80 or older with COVID-19, enrolled during active disease. The chain couples TRBV5-1 to TRBJ1-3; 7 bases fit TRBD1. The sequencing sample was made of peripheral blood. For the CDR3, the DNA is TGCGCCAGCAGCTTGGAACCGACAGGGTCTGGAAACACCATATATTTT. Translating it yields CASSLEPTGSGNTIYF.